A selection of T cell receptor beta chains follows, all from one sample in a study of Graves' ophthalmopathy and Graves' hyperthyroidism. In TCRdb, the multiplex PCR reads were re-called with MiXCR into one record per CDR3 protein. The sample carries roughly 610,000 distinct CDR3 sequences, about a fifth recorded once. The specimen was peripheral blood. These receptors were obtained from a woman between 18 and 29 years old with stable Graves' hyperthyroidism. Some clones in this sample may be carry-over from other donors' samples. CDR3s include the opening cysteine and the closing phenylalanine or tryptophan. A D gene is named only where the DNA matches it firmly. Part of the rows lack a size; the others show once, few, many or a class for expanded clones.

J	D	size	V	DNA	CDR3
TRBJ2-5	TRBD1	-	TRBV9	TGTGCCAGCAGCGTAGGAGGGACAGGGGGAGAGACCCAGTACTTC	CASSVGGTGGETQYF
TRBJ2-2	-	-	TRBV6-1	TGTGCCAGCAGTGAGGTATCAAGGGTCCCCGGGGAGCTGTTTTTT	CASSEVSRVPGELFF
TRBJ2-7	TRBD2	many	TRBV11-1	TGTGCCAGCAGCCCCCTTGGCGCTAGCGGAGACTACGAGCAGTACTTC	CASSPLGASGDYEQYF
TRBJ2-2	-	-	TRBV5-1	TGCGCCAGCAGCTTGTTGCCAGGGAGAGACGGGGAGCTGTTTTTT	CASSLLPGRDGELFF
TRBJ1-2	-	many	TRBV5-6	TGTGCCAGCAGCTCCGGGACGTCGTTGGGCTACACCTTC	CASSSGTSLGYTF
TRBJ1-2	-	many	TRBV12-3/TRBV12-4	TGTGCCAGCAGTTTCGGGAGGGGCTACACCTTC	CASSFGRGYTF
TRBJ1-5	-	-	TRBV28	TGTGCCAGCAGTTCGCGCAGTCAGCCCCAGCATTTT	CASSSRSQPQHF
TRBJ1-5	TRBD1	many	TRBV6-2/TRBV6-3	TGTGCCAGCATCCCGGACAGGGGCGTAATTACAAGCAATCAGCCCCAGCATTTT	CASIPDRGVITSNQPQHF
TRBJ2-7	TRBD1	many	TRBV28	TGTGCCAGCGCCGGGGAGGACAGGGCTTCCTACGAGCAGTACTTC	CASAGEDRASYEQYF
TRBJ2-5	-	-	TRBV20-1	TGCAGTGCCCAGACGGCGGGGGCACCAGAGACCCAGTACTTC	CSAQTAGAPETQYF